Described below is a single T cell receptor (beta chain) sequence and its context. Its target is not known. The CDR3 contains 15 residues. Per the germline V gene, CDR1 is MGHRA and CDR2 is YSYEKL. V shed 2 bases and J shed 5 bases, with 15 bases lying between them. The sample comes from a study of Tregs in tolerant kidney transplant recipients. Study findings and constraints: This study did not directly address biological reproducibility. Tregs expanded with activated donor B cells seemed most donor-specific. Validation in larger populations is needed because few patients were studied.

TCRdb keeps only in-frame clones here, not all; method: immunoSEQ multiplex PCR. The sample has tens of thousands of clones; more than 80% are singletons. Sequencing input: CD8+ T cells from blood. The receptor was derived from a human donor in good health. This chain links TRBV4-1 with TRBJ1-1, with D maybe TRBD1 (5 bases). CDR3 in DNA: TGCGCCAGCAGCCAACACGCCACGGGGGAAACTGAAGCTTTCTTT. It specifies CASSQHATGETEAFF.